This T cell receptor beta chain is from a study of T cells in Graves' hyperthyroidism and ophthalmopathy (dated 2019 in TCRdb). About the full investigation: Peripheral blood was collected at initial diagnosis, before any treatment. A discovery cohort of about a hundred patients, 43 with Graves' ophthalmopathy and roughly 59 with stable Graves' hyperthyroidism, was used to find distinguishing TCR V-J signatures. Thyroid tissue and blood T-cell repertoires from six Graves' hyperthyroidism patients were also compared in the study. The 100 or so discovery patients were divided at random into training and test sets in a 7:3 ratio. After sampling, hyperthyroidism patients received methimazole starting at 30 mg daily, and ophthalmopathy patients received high-dose intravenous methylprednisolone. According to the paper, TCR Vbeta CDR3 sequencing was carried out on some 140 peripheral blood samples, which came from fewer than 50 ophthalmopathy, about 75 hyperthyroidism and approximately 17 progressor patients. Prospective prediction of ophthalmopathy was tested in an independent validation cohort of approximately 19 hyperthyroidism patients and some 17 patients who later progressed to ophthalmopathy. Here is what the overall study found, with its caveats: During validation, the model predicted progression to ophthalmopathy a median of around six months ahead of onset, with almost 71% sensitivity and roughly 72% specificity. Most expanded thyroid clonotypes (frequency above 0.001) were also detected in blood, suggesting blood repertoires may reflect thyroid immune responses. Sample size was not statistically predetermined, and investigators were not blinded to group allocation. A 13 V-J signature model separated ophthalmopathy from stable hyperthyroidism, with over 85% sensitivity and approximately 81% specificity in cross-validation and 80%/75% in testing.

Stable Graves' hyperthyroidism was defined as no progression to ophthalmopathy during 18 months of follow-up. The hyperthyroidism patients were between 18 and 65 years old and newly diagnosed, with a disease duration of less than 2 months. Patients with uncontrolled infections, other autoimmune diseases, pregnancy or lactation were excluded. Diagnoses relied on clinical symptoms, serum thyroxine and TRAb, thyroid ultrasound and orbital computed tomography. Ficoll-Paque density gradient centrifugation was used to isolate PBMCs from approximately 10 ml of fresh peripheral blood. Total RNA was extracted with Trizol reagent, and quality was checked on an Agilent 2100 Bioanalyzer. This clonotype was detected ten times or more. The antigen this receptor binds is unknown. Within one base of it there is no much larger clone, and no base qualities were kept. The TCR beta CDR3 regions were amplified from RNA transcripts. For the first round of RT-PCR on the TCR CDR3, the HTBI primer set was used together with the Qiagen OneStep RT-PCR kit. Libraries were constructed in a second round of multiplex PCR, after which size selection and purification were performed. The libraries were sequenced on an Illumina HiSeq2000 using paired-end 100 bp reads. Regarding the original processing steps: Raw data were processed with SOAPnuke, discarding reads with adapters, uncalled bases, mean Phred below 15, or no exact constant-primer or identifier match. High-quality paired reads were merged using COPE v1.2.5, and each unique nucleotide sequence was defined as a clonotype. MiTCR v1.1 was used to align clonotypes to the IMGT TRBV, TRBD and TRBJ reference segments. The analysis included only V-J combinations with a frequency above 0.0001, which together covered around 99% of the repertoires. A TCS score was defined as the ratio between F50 (clonal expansion) and ExV (chaos), using BLOSUM62-based TCRdist between CDR3 peptides within each V-J. Welch's t-statistics and random forest reduced some 510 V-J features to around 14, which were used in a naive Bayes classifier (R e1071). The public reads were run again by TCRdb, first through fastp at Q25 and then through MiXCR, and only productive beta chains were kept. Records with the same CDR3 protein are collapsed into one entry carrying the most frequent genes and DNA. Clone size and V and J calls follow TCRdb, not the original study. Within this sample are about 400,000 distinct CDR3 sequences, with more than 12% of them counted one time only. About 33% of the sample rests with the top ten.

This TCR came from a woman aged 30 to 39 with Graves' hyperthyroidism. The sequencing input was blood.

The DNA reads TGTGCCAGCAGCGGGACTAGCGGGTTGAGTACGCAGTATTTT. Its translation is CASSGTSGLSTQYF. The sequence is built from TRBV7-2 and TRBJ2-3; the central 12 bases match TRBD2. The CDR3 goes from the cysteine to the phenylalanine over 14 residues. Solely the CDR3 DNA is kept, with 42 bases framed from the first base. Reading the germline V gene gives CDR1 SGHTA and CDR2 FQGNSA. V is cut back by 5 bases and J by 8 bases, with 5 bases in the junction unmatched. The CDR3 plus the reference TRBV7-2 and TRBJ2-3 genes for the other parts give the full variable domain: GAGVSQSPSNKVTEKGKDVELRCDPISGHTALYWYRQSLGQGLEFLIYFQGNSAPDKSGLPSDRFSAERTGGSVSTLTIQRTQQEDSAVYLCASSGTSGLSTQYFGPGTRLTVL.